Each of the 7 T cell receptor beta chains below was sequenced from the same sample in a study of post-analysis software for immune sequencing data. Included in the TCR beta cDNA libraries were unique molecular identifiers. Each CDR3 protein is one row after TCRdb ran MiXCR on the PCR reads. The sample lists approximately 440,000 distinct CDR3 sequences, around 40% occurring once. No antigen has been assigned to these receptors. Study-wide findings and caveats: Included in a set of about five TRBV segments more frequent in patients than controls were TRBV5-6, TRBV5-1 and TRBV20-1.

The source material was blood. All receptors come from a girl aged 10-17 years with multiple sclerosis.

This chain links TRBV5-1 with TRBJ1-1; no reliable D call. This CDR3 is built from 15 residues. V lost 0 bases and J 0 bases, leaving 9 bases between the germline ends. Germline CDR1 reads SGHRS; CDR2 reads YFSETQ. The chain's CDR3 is CASSLDSSLNTEAFF. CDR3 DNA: TGCGCCAGCAGCTTGGACTCCAGCCTGAACACTGAAGCTTTCTTT.

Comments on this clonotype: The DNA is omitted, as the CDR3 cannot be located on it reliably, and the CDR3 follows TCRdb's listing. This CDR3 reads CASSFLAQGVRTSGYEQYF. The chain uses TRBV13 and TRBJ2-7; the table's TRBD2 call for D was not verified on the DNA. Germline loops: CDR1 PRHDT, CDR2 FYEKMQ (reference sequence). Termini included, the CDR3 measures 19 amino acids.

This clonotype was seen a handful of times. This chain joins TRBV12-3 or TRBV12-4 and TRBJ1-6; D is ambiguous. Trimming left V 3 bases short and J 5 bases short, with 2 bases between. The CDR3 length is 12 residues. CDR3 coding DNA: TGTGCCAGCAGTTTGCATAATTCACCCCTCCACTTT. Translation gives CASSLHNSPLHF.

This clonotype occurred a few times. The CDR3 DNA is TGTGCCAGCAGCTTAGGTGTCAGGGGTCCGAAAGATGAAAAACTGTTTTTT. Translation gives CASSLGVRGPKDEKLFF. The rearrangement links TRBV7-6 to TRBJ1-4; maybe TRBD1 (6 bases). Trimming shortened V by 1 base and J by 6 bases, and 18 bases separated the two germline ends. Looked up from germline, CDR1 is SGHVS and CDR2 is FNYEAQ. CDR3 length equals 17 residues.

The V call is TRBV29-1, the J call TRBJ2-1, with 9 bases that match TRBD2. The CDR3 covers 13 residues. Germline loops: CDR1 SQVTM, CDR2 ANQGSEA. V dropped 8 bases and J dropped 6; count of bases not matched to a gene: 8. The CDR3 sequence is CSSLAGAGNEQFF. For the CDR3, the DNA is TGCAGCTCCTTAGCGGGAGCAGGCAATGAGCAGTTCTTC.

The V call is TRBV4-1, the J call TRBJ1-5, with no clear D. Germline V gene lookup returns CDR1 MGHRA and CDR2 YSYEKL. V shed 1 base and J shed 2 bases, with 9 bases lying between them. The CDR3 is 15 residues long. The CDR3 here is CASSQAVGGNQPQHF. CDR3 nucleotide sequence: TGCGCCAGCAGCCAAGCGGTTGGGGGCAATCAGCCCCAGCATTTT.

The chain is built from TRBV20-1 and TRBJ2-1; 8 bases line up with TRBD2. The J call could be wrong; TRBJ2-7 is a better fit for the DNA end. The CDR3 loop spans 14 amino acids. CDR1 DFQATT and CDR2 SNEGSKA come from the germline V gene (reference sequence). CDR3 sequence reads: CSAPRAGEPDEQYF. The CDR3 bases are TGCAGTGCTCCTCGAGCGGGAGAACCGGATGAGCAGTACTTC.